The 31 T cell receptor beta chains below were found in one sample sequenced in a study of T cell responses to AZD1222 COVID-19 vaccine. Method: immunoSEQ multiplex PCR; TCRdb's copy keeps in-frame clones and lacks some. This repertoire shows about 75,000 clones, around nine tenths found once; its top ten account for more than 15%. Source: peripheral blood, taken 28 days after the second AZD1222 dose. The receptors originated from an adult who received the AZD1222 COVID-19 vaccine.

The chain uses TRBV7-8 and TRBJ1-5, with D tentatively TRBD1 (5 bases). Germline V gives CDR1 SGHVS, CDR2 FQNEAQ. The CDR3 totals 13 residues. V was cut by 1 base and J by 7 bases, with 8 bases left in between. The CDR3 region is CASSLGWGQPQHF. DNA of the CDR3: TGTGCCAGCAGCTTAGGATGGGGGCAGCCCCAGCATTTT.

The J gene is TRBJ1-6, the V gene TRBV5-1; D is uncertain. This CDR3 region has 16 residues. V was trimmed by 7 bases and J by 3 bases, leaving 17 bases between them. In germline, CDR1 is SGHRS, CDR2 YFSETQ. This CDR3 is CASAPGHGDYNSPLHF. The CDR3 nucleotides read TGCGCCAGCGCCCCCGGCCATGGGGACTATAATTCACCCCTCCACTTT.

The chain has TRBV6-6 and TRBJ2-1; 8 bases align to TRBD2. The CDR3 spans 16 residues. V shed 0 bases and J 8 bases; nucleotides not matched to a gene: 9. The germline V gene encodes CDR1 MNHNY and CDR2 SVGAGI (reference sequence). The CDR3 DNA sequence: TGTGCCAGCAGTTACTCGGTAGCGGGGTGGGGCGATGAGCAGTTCTTC. Its protein is CASSYSVAGWGDEQFF.

V is TRBV10-1 and J is TRBJ1-5; the D is unclear. The CDR3 extends over 13 amino acids. The germline V gene has CDR1 WNHNN and CDR2 SYGVQD (reference sequence). Trimming removed 10 bases from V and 2 bases from J, with 12 bases in between. The DNA for the CDR3 is TGCGCCACCAATACCAGGCGCAATCAGCCCCAGCATTTT. Translating gives CATNTRRNQPQHF.

The chain recombines TRBV4-1 with TRBJ2-2; TRBD2 might be the D (6 bases). Trimming stripped 0 bases from V and 6 bases from J, with 23 bases between. The CDR3 has 19 amino acids. Germline values: CDR1 MGHRA, CDR2 YSYEKL. The CDR3 sequence is CASSQDRWARDSNAGELFF. The CDR3 DNA reads as TGCGCCAGCAGCCAAGATCGGTGGGCCCGGGACTCCAATGCCGGGGAGCTGTTTTTT.

This clone was seen just once. The chain has TRBV15 and TRBJ2-1; the D is unclear. The CDR3 is 11 residues long. Germline loops: CDR1 LNHNV, CDR2 YYDKDF (reference sequence). Trimming removed 4 bases from V and 7 bases from J, with 5 bases in between. CDR3 nucleotides: TGTGCCACCAGCACGGAGAATGAGCAGTTCTTC. Its protein product is CATSTENEQFF.

This clone appeared a single time. The rearrangement links TRBV7-2 to TRBJ2-3; D gene uncertain. Trimming shortened V by 2 bases and J by 1 base, and 4 bases separated the two germline ends. Germline assignment: CDR1 SGHTA and CDR2 FQGNSA. CDR3 size: 13 residues. The CDR3 spells CASSLPGTDTQYF. The CDR3 DNA reads as TGTGCCAGCAGCTTACCAGGCACAGATACGCAGTATTTT.

The gene calls are TRBV6-2 or TRBV6-3 and TRBJ1-5; TRBD1 aligns across 8 bases. With 5 bases clipped from V and 6 bases from J, the junction kept 6 bases outside the gene matches. Germline CDR1 reads MNHEY; CDR2 reads SVGEGT. This CDR3 has 14 amino acids. CDR3 DNA sequence: TGTGCCAGCAGTCTTGCAGGGGGCATTCAGCCCCAGCATTTT. Translating it yields CASSLAGGIQPQHF.

The chain is built from TRBV28 and TRBJ2-7, with D unclear. Trimming pared 2 bases from V and 3 bases from J, leaving 11 bases between. There are 14 residues in the CDR3. Germline CDR1 MDHEN, CDR2 SYDVKM. In DNA, the CDR3 is TGTGCCAGCAGTTTACAAGGGTTCCTCTACGAGCAGTACTTC. Translating it yields CASSLQGFLYEQYF.

This chain uses TRBV5-1 with TRBJ1-6, with D hard to call. There are 15 residues in the CDR3. CDR1 and CDR2 (germline): SGHRS, YFSETQ. Trimming left V 2 bases short and J 6 bases short, with 12 bases between. The CDR3 spells CASSLHSFTNSPLHF. Here the CDR3 DNA reads TGCGCCAGCAGCTTACACAGTTTTACTAATTCACCCCTCCACTTT.

This rearrangement joins TRBV9 to TRBJ1-4; 10 bases fit TRBD1. Germline CDR1 is SGDLS and CDR2 is YYNGEE. There are 15 residues in the CDR3. The trim removed 2 bases at V and 3 bases at J, leaving 1 base unmatched. The DNA of the CDR3 is TGTGCCAGCAGCGTGGACAGGGGGGCTAATGAAAAACTGTTTTTT. It codes for CASSVDRGANEKLFF.

V gene TRBV3-1 (or the pseudogene TRBV3-2) combines with J gene TRBJ1-5; D remains unclear. Trimming left V 0 bases short and J 9 bases short, with 12 bases between. The length of the CDR3 is 14 residues. CDR1 is LGHDT, CDR2 YNNKEL, per germline (reference sequence). The CDR3 reads CASSQDQVVRPQHF. For the CDR3, the DNA is TGTGCCAGCAGCCAAGATCAGGTAGTTCGGCCCCAGCATTTT.

J is TRBJ2-2 and V is TRBV1; the table's D call, TRBD2, was not checked against the DNA. TRBV1 is designated a pseudogene. The CDR3 is 15 amino acids. CDR3 sequence reads: CTSLGGQGNTGELFF. The CDR3, as DNA: TGCACCAGCCTCGGGGGGCAGGGGAACACCGGGGAGCTGTTTTTT.

DNA of the CDR3: TGTGCCAGCAGCCCTGGACAGGGGGTGGTGGCAACTAATGAAAAACTGTTTTTT. It is translated as CASSPGQGVVATNEKLFF. This rearrangement joins TRBV5-4 to TRBJ1-4; 10 bases line up with TRBD1. V was pared by 4 bases and J by 0 bases, with 9 bases of the junction left unmatched. Germline V lookup: CDR1 SGHNT, CDR2 YYREEE (reference sequence). The CDR3 contains 18 residues.

This chain links TRBV28 with TRBJ1-1; D is unresolved. The CDR3 has 11 residues. The germline CDR1 and CDR2 sequences are MDHEN and SYDVKM. V lost 6 bases, J lost 3 bases, and 5 bases lay in between. DNA of the CDR3: TGTGCCAGCAGCCCGGACACTGAAGCTTTCTTT. This encodes CASSPDTEAFF.

This rearrangement joins TRBV2 to TRBJ1-1; the D is unclear. The CDR3 loop spans 13 amino acids. Germline values: CDR1 SNHLY, CDR2 FYNNEI. With 6 bases removed from V and 4 bases from J, the gap between germline ends came to 12 bases. This chain's CDR3 is CASRDQAGTEAFF. Here the CDR3 DNA reads TGTGCCAGCAGAGACCAGGCGGGCACTGAAGCTTTCTTT.

A single count supports this clone. The rearrangement links TRBV18 to TRBJ1-5, with D maybe TRBD1 (6 bases). Trimming stripped 5 bases from V and 0 bases from J, with 11 bases between. CDR1 and CDR2 (germline): KGHSH, LQKENI. CDR3 length: 15 residues. Written as DNA, the CDR3 is TGTGCCAGCTCATCCGGACAGATTAGCAATCAGCCCCAGCATTTT. It specifies CASSSGQISNQPQHF. Using reference TRBV18 and TRBJ1-5 for the parts outside the CDR3, the full variable domain is NAGVMQNPRHLVRRRGQEARLRCSPMKGHSHVYWYRQLPEEGLKFMVYLQKENIIDESGMPKERFSAEFPKEGPSILRIQQVVRGDSAAYFCASSSGQISNQPQHFGDGTRLSIL.

The genes are TRBV19 and TRBJ1-4; TRBD1 aligns across 8 bases. J was trimmed by 3 bases and V by 4 bases; bases with no gene match: 4. Germline V CDR1 and CDR2: LNHDA, SQIVND (reference sequence). The CDR3 spans 15 residues. CDR3 sequence (DNA): TGTGCCAGTAGTAACCAGGGGGCGGCTAATGAAAAACTGTTTTTT. Residues: CASSNQGAANEKLFF.

This sequence joins TRBV2 and TRBJ1-1, with D possibly matching TRBD1 (5 bases). The CDR3 spans 15 residues. Looked up from germline, CDR1 is SNHLY and CDR2 is FYNNEI. Trimming stripped 4 bases from V and 5 bases from J, with 17 bases between. The CDR3 is CASSGLRDPGTEAFF. CDR3 DNA: TGTGCCAGCAGTGGCCTCCGGGACCCGGGGACTGAAGCTTTCTTT.

The V call is TRBV29-1, the J call TRBJ1-4, with D tentatively TRBD1 (5 bases). Trimming took off 4 bases at V and 0 bases at J, with 9 bases between the two ends. The CDR3 totals 14 residues. Germline loops: CDR1 SQVTM, CDR2 ANQGSEA. CDR3: CSVVGEATNEKLFF. The CDR3 DNA reads TGCAGCGTTGTGGGGGAAGCAACTAATGAAAAACTGTTTTTT.

This CDR3 reads CASSTDGQRLQGYTF. CDR3 DNA: TGTGCCAGCAGCACAGATGGACAGCGCCTCCAGGGCTACACCTTC. The chain is built from TRBV7-8 and TRBJ1-2; D is perhaps TRBD1 (6 bases). Trimming took 5 bases from V and 8 from J, leaving 21 bases between them. The length of the CDR3 is 15 residues. The germline V gene has CDR1 SGHVS and CDR2 FQNEAQ. Full variable domain (missing parts from reference TRBV7-8 and TRBJ1-2): GAGVSQSPRYKVAKRGQDVALRCDPISGHVSLFWYQQALGQGPEFLTYFQNEAQLDKSGLPSDRFFAERPEGSVSTLKIQRTQQEDSAVYLCASSTDGQRLQGYTFGSGTRLTVV.

This clone was counted once. The chain recombines TRBV2 with TRBJ2-7, with 7 bases lining up with TRBD2. This CDR3 contains 13 residues. Germline loops: CDR1 SNHLY, CDR2 FYNNEI. The V gene end was trimmed by 8 bases and the J gene end by 6 bases; junction bases not matched to a gene: 10. CDR3 in amino acids: CASLLAMPGEQYF. CDR3 DNA sequence: TGTGCCAGCCTACTAGCGATGCCGGGCGAGCAGTACTTC.

The chain uses TRBV7-9 and TRBJ1-6; D unresolved. The CDR3 has 14 residues. The ends were cut back, 3 bases at V and 11 bases at J, with 14 bases in the middle. Germline V gene lookup returns CDR1 SEHNR and CDR2 FQNEAQ (reference sequence). The CDR3 nucleotides are TGTGCCAGCAGCTTCTCAGACACGGGGACACCCCTCCACTTT. Encoded protein: CASSFSDTGTPLHF.

The chain couples TRBV19 to TRBJ1-1, with D uncertain. Per germline, CDR1 LNHDA and CDR2 SQIVND (reference sequence). The length of the CDR3 is 12 residues. V lost 9 bases, J lost 1 base, and 9 bases lay in between. CDR3 sequence reads: CASHTRNTEAFF. In nucleotides, the CDR3 is TGTGCCAGCCATACACGGAACACTGAAGCTTTCTTT.

This clone was detected only a few times. The gene calls are TRBV5-1 and TRBJ2-2, with D perhaps given as TRBD1 or TRBD2 (5 bases each). Germline V gives CDR1 SGHRS, CDR2 YFSETQ. V lost 0 bases and J lost 4, with 10 bases in between. There are 15 residues in the CDR3. CDR3 sequence reads: CASSLEGPRTGELFF. CDR3 bases: TGCGCCAGCAGCTTGGAGGGACCCCGCACCGGGGAGCTGTTTTTT.

V usage is TRBV29-1 and J usage is TRBJ1-2, with TRBD1 identical over 10 bases. The V gene end was trimmed by 4 bases and the J gene end by 7 bases; junction bases not matched to a gene: 6. This CDR3 has 13 residues. Germline CDR1 SQVTM, CDR2 ANQGSEA. The CDR3 is CSVVGTGVGGYTF. CDR3 nucleotides: TGCAGCGTTGTAGGGACAGGGGTAGGTGGCTACACCTTC.

CDR3 residues: CAWKGGGVSSYNEQFF. CDR3 DNA sequence: TGTGCCTGGAAAGGAGGGGGGGTAAGCTCCTACAATGAGCAGTTCTTC. The V and J genes are TRBV30 and TRBJ2-1; maybe TRBD2 (7 bases). This CDR3 has 16 residues. V lost 4 bases to trimming and J lost 0 bases, with 16 bases between them. From germline, CDR1 is GTSNPN and CDR2 SVGIG (reference sequence).

In this sample, this clone turned up once. The CDR3 is CASKITRGAATEAFF. In DNA form, the CDR3 reads TGTGCCAGCAAAATAACGCGGGGGGCGGCCACTGAAGCTTTCTTT. The rearrangement uses TRBV27 and TRBJ1-1, with D tentatively TRBD1 (6 bases). The V and J ends lost 7 bases and 4 bases respectively, with 19 bases between them. This CDR3 spans 15 amino acids. The germline gives CDR1 MNHEY, CDR2 SMNVEV (reference sequence).

The chain uses TRBV6-1 and TRBJ2-7, with 11 bases that match TRBD1. The germline gives CDR1 MNHNS, CDR2 SASEGT. The CDR3 extends over 15 amino acids. V gave up 3 bases and J gave up 2 bases; unmatched junction bases: 3. The CDR3 is CASSEGTGGPYEQYF. In DNA, the CDR3 is TGTGCCAGCAGTGAGGGGACAGGGGGGCCCTACGAGCAGTACTTC.

The rearrangement joins TRBV29-1 to TRBJ2-7; D not certain. CDR3 length: 12 amino acids. The V gene's germline CDR1 is SQVTM and CDR2 ANQGSEA. Between the trimmed V and J ends, which lost 4 bases and 2 bases, there was a span of 9 bases. The CDR3: CSVVPGPYEQYF. CDR3 sequence (DNA): TGCAGCGTTGTACCAGGCCCCTACGAGCAGTACTTC.

The rearrangement links TRBV7-8 to TRBJ2-7; no clear D gene. V was pared by 4 bases and J by 4 bases, with 11 bases between. Germline V CDR1 and CDR2: SGHVS, FQNEAQ. The CDR3 spans 13 residues. The CDR3: CASSYTARYEQYF. CDR3 in DNA: TGTGCCAGCAGCTACACGGCCAGGTACGAGCAGTACTTC.